The 22 T cell receptor beta chains presented below share a single source sample, sequenced in a study of PD-1 blockade in classical Hodgkin lymphoma. All trial patients relapsed after autologous stem cell transplantation. The assay was immunoSEQ multiplex PCR, and TCRdb's table has in-frame clones only and misses some. The sample yields some 12,000 clones, about 80% seen once. This specimen was peripheral blood mononuclear cells (PBMCs), taken at baseline. The receptors were sampled from a human donor with classical Hodgkin lymphoma.

CDR3 sequence: CASSPGTGYGYTF. The CDR3 DNA follows: TGTGCCAGCAGCCCAGGGACAGGATATGGCTACACCTTC. The V call is TRBV7-2, the J call TRBJ1-2; TRBD1 matches at 8 bases. Germline values: CDR1 SGHTA, CDR2 FQGNSA. The CDR3 length is 13 residues. The junction had 4 bases not matched to a gene; V was cut back by 5 bases and J by 5 bases.

This clone was detected a few times. The gene calls are TRBV12-5 and TRBJ1-5, with D hard to call. Trimming took 7 bases from V and 1 from J, leaving 2 bases between them. Germline CDR1 is LGHNT and CDR2 is FRNRAP. The CDR3 extends over 11 amino acids. The CDR3 DNA reads TGTGCTAGTGCCAGCAATCAGCCCCAGCATTTT. It yields the protein CASASNQPQHF.

This clone was detected a few times. The J gene is TRBJ2-7, the V gene TRBV27; TRBD2 is a possible D gene (6 bases). Germline CDR1 MNHEY, CDR2 SMNVEV (reference sequence). This CDR3 region has 15 residues. Between the trimmed V and J ends, which lost 5 bases and 3 bases, there was a span of 17 bases. In DNA, the CDR3 is TGTGCCAGCAGTACGGTGGGGCGGGGAAGCTACGAGCAGTACTTC. The encoded protein is CASSTVGRGSYEQYF.

With respect to this clone: A junction end diverges from the germline sequence, so it may reflect a read error. The J gene is TRBJ2-7, the V gene TRBV18; 7 nucleotides agree with TRBD1. Germline V gene sequence: CDR1 KGHSH, CDR2 LQKENI. The CDR3 runs to 14 residues. CDR3 DNA sequence: TGTGCCAGCTCTCCACAGACAGGGATCTACGAGCAGTACTTC. Translated: CASSPQTGIYEQYF.

This clone was picked up a small number of times. The chain uses TRBV10-3 and TRBJ1-5; D unclear. The CDR3 consists of 14 residues. Germline V gene data show CDR1 as ENHRY and CDR2 as SYGVKD. V gave up 2 bases and J gave up 4 bases, with 9 bases separating them. The CDR3 region is CAISEAATNQPQHF. Here the CDR3 DNA reads TGTGCCATCAGTGAGGCAGCAACAAATCAGCCCCAGCATTTT.

The V and J genes are TRBV2 and TRBJ2-2; 12 bases are shared with TRBD2. Germline V gene sequence: CDR1 SNHLY, CDR2 FYNNEI. The CDR3 loop spans 18 amino acids. Trimming at V came to 3 bases and at J to 3 bases, leaving 8 bases not matched to a gene. CDR3: CASSELAGGPDDTGELFF. The DNA for the CDR3 is TGTGCCAGCAGTGAGCTAGCGGGAGGGCCTGATGACACCGGGGAGCTGTTTTTT.

V and J are TRBV7-2 and TRBJ2-2; possibly TRBD2 for D (6 bases). The germline gives CDR1 SGHTA, CDR2 FQGNSA. Trimming left V 6 bases short and J 5 bases short, with 13 bases between. This CDR3 comprises 14 residues. The CDR3: CASSTTSGTGELFF. CDR3 sequence (DNA): TGTGCCAGCAGTACGACTAGTGGAACCGGGGAGCTGTTTTTT.

V and J are TRBV6-5 and TRBJ2-7, with a weak D call TRBD1 (5 bases). Trimming took off 5 bases at V and 2 bases at J, with 13 bases between the two ends. The V gene's germline CDR1 is MNHEY and CDR2 SVGAGI. This CDR3 has 14 amino acids. The CDR3 reads CASSELQGPYEQYF. The CDR3 DNA is TGTGCCAGCAGTGAACTTCAGGGCCCCTACGAGCAGTACTTC.

The CDR3 here is CASSQNPGLAGGNEQFF. The CDR3 DNA reads TGTGCCAGCAGCCAAAACCCGGGACTAGCGGGGGGAAATGAGCAGTTCTTC. The gene calls are TRBV14 and TRBJ2-1; 15 nucleotides match TRBD2. The V and J ends lost 2 bases and 7 bases, in that order; junction bases with no gene match: 6. The CDR3 is 17 residues long. Germline CDR1 is SGHDN and CDR2 is FVKESK.

This chain uses TRBV29-1 with TRBJ2-1; D is unclear. CDR1 is SQVTM, CDR2 ANQGSEA, per germline. CDR3 length: 11 amino acids. V dropped 3 bases and J dropped 8 bases, with 8 bases sitting between them. CDR3 sequence: CSVDDSYEQFF. The CDR3 coding sequence is TGCAGCGTTGATGATTCTTATGAGCAGTTCTTC.

The chain couples TRBV28 to TRBJ2-7; no firm D call. The germline CDR1 and CDR2 sequences are MDHEN and SYDVKM. Deletions cut 7 bases from V and 2 bases from J, with 12 bases between. CDR3 length: 13 residues. CDR3 bases: TGTGCCAGCACGATAGCCGGCCCCTACGAGCAGTACTTC. Translated: CASTIAGPYEQYF.

This sequence joins TRBV19 and TRBJ1-4; unclear D gene. Between the trimmed V and J ends, which lost 2 bases and 4 bases, there was a span of 14 bases. The CDR3 contains 16 residues. Germline V gives CDR1 LNHDA, CDR2 SQIVND (reference sequence). CDR3 residues: CASSIRTNGFNEKLFF. As DNA, the CDR3 is TGTGCCAGTAGTATACGTACCAATGGTTTTAATGAAAAACTGTTTTTT.

The CDR3 DNA reads as TGCGCCAGCAGCTTGGGGGGGACAGCCTCCTACGAGCAGTACTTC. Translated: CASSLGGTASYEQYF. The chain joins TRBV5-1 to TRBJ2-7; TRBD1 agrees at 7 bases. V shed 0 bases and J 0 bases; nucleotides not matched to a gene: 3. This CDR3 spans 15 amino acids. Germline V gene lookup returns CDR1 SGHRS and CDR2 YFSETQ.

V and J are TRBV6-5 and TRBJ2-7; D ambiguous. The germline CDR1 and CDR2 sequences are MNHEY and SVGAGI. This CDR3 spans 13 amino acids. Trimming took 0 bases from V and 3 from J, leaving 6 bases between them. Here the CDR3 DNA reads TGTGCCAGCAGTTACTCTACGCTCTACGAGCAGTACTTC. Encoded protein: CASSYSTLYEQYF.

This clone has a single count. V usage is TRBV5-6 and J usage is TRBJ1-1, with D uncertain. The CDR3 length is 15 residues. Germline V CDR1 and CDR2: SGHDT, YYEEEE. V was pared by 2 bases and J by 3 bases, with 14 bases between. The CDR3 protein is CASSLHLGVDTEAFF. The CDR3 DNA reads as TGTGCCAGCAGCTTACATCTTGGGGTTGACACTGAAGCTTTCTTT.

This sequence joins TRBV7-2 and TRBJ2-2, with D maybe TRBD2 (5 bases). V lost 2 bases and J lost 4, with 11 bases in between. The germline V gene encodes CDR1 SGHTA and CDR2 FQGNSA. The CDR3 consists of 15 residues. CDR3 amino acids: CASSLTAGITGELFF. CDR3 sequence (DNA): TGTGCCAGCAGCTTAACTGCCGGGATCACCGGGGAGCTGTTTTTT.

The chain carries TRBV7-4 and TRBJ2-5; 8 bases map to TRBD1. The CDR3 is 16 residues long. Losses at the gene ends were 6 bases for V and 3 bases for J; bases not matched to a gene: 12. The germline CDR1 and CDR2 sequences are SGHVT and SQSDAQ. The CDR3 loop reads CASSFTLTGAKETQYF. The CDR3 DNA follows: TGTGCCAGCAGTTTTACACTGACAGGGGCCAAAGAGACCCAGTACTTC.

CDR3 residues: CASSTGQNYGYTF. The CDR3 DNA reads as TGTGCCAGTAGTACGGGACAGAACTATGGCTACACCTTC. This chain connects TRBV19 to TRBJ1-2; TRBD1 matches at 7 bases. Germline V CDR1 and CDR2: LNHDA, SQIVND (reference sequence). CDR3 length: 13 amino acids. Trimming took 4 bases from V and 2 from J; bases not matched to a gene: 1. Together with reference TRBV19 and TRBJ1-2, the CDR3 gives the full variable domain: DGGITQSPKYLFRKEGQNVTLSCEQNLNHDAMYWYRQDPGQGLRLIYYSQIVNDFQKGDIAEGYSVSREKKESFPLTVTSAQKNPTAFYLCASSTGQNYGYTFGSGTRLTVV.

The chain employs TRBV19 and TRBJ1-3; D is possibly TRBD1 (5 bases). Germline loops: CDR1 LNHDA, CDR2 SQIVND (reference sequence). V was cut by 10 bases and J by 4 bases, with 23 bases left in between. The CDR3 length is 16 residues. The CDR3 DNA follows: TGTGCCAATAAGATTGGGGGACGGACTTTAGGAAACACCATATATTTT. This gives the protein CANKIGGRTLGNTIYF.

V is TRBV6-6 and J is TRBJ2-4, with D tentatively TRBD1 (6 bases). The CDR3 sequence is 16 residues long. V lost 4 bases and J 0 bases, leaving 13 bases between the germline ends. Germline CDR1 is MNHNY and CDR2 is SVGAGI (reference sequence). CDR3 sequence: CASSLGQTLAKNIQYF. DNA of the CDR3: TGTGCCAGCAGTTTAGGACAGACCTTAGCCAAAAACATTCAGTACTTC.

This chain joins TRBV7-2 and TRBJ2-3; D call uncertain. The ends were cut back, 5 bases at V and 3 bases at J, with 15 bases in the middle. The CDR3 covers 15 residues. CDR1 SGHTA and CDR2 FQGNSA come from the germline V gene. CDR3: CASSNSYRKTDTQYF. DNA of the CDR3: TGTGCCAGCAGCAACAGCTACAGAAAAACAGATACGCAGTATTTT.

This sequence joins TRBV7-2 and TRBJ1-3; TRBD1 might be the D (6 bases). Germline CDR1 and CDR2: SGHTA and FQGNSA. V was clipped by 3 bases and J by 0 bases, with 15 bases between them. The CDR3 consists of 17 residues. The CDR3 region is CASSLGGLRHSGNTIYF. In DNA form, the CDR3 reads TGTGCCAGCAGCTTGGGGGGGCTCCGTCACTCTGGAAACACCATATATTTT.